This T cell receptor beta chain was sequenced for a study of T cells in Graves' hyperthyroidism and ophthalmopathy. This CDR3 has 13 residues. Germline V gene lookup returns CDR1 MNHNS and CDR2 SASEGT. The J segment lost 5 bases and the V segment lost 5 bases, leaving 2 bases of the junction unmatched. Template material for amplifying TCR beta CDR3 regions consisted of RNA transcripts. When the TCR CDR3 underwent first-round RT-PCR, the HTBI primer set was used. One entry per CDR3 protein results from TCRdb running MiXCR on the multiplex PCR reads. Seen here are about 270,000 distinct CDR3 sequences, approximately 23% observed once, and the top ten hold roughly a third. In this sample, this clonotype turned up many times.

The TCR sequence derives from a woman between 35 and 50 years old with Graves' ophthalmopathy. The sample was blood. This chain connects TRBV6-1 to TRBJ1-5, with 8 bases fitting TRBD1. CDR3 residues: CASSQQGDQPQHF. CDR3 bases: TGTGCCAGCAGTCAACAGGGGGATCAGCCCCAGCATTTT.